This TCR beta chain was sequenced for a study of blood T cell repertoires in COVID-19. As for the study in general: Acute and convalescent COVID-19 specimens originated in the United States, Italy and Spain. PBMCs, B-cell-depleted T cells, or T cells were the source of the cDNA or gDNA that made up the material.

The authors' processing: Amplifying reference gene primers gave estimates of nucleated cell counts. The protocol was immunoSEQ multiplex PCR, while the TCRdb copy is restricted to in-frame clones and leaves out a portion. V and J calls plus clone size are reproduced from that table; the DNA served to infer D and trimming. The data hold about 170,000 clones, with approximately 83% observed a single time. This CDR3 contains 17 residues. The junction had 10 bases not matched to a gene; V was cut back by 4 bases and J by 6 bases. The V gene's germline CDR1 is SGHAT and CDR2 FQNNGV. Sequencing was done on a sample of peripheral blood. The chain has TRBV11-2 and TRBJ2-2; 11 bases match TRBD1. The receptor was derived from a man aged 70-80 years with active or convalescent COVID-19. The CDR3 sequence is CASSWTGGPIVAGELFF. DNA of the CDR3: TGTGCCAGCAGCTGGACAGGGGGCCCCATAGTAGCCGGGGAGCTGTTTTTT.